The 8 T cell receptor beta chains given below trace back to one sample, sequenced in a study of T cells in Graves' hyperthyroidism and ophthalmopathy. Researchers amplified the TCR beta CDR3 regions from RNA transcripts. The HTBI primer set drove a first-round RT-PCR of the TCR CDR3. Each CDR3 protein is one row after TCRdb ran MiXCR on the multiplex PCR reads. The sample has 300,000 to 400,000 distinct CDR3 sequences; approximately 14% are singletons. Sequencing was performed on blood. These receptors were collected from a woman aged 55 to 70 with Graves' hyperthyroidism.

This clonotype was found a few times. The chain's CDR3 is CASSLAPGAETQYF. The CDR3 coding sequence is TGCGCCAGCAGCTTGGCGCCGGGGGCAGAGACCCAGTACTTC. V gene TRBV5-1 combines with J gene TRBJ2-5; D possibly matches TRBD1 or TRBD2 (6 bases each). With 0 bases removed from V and 4 bases from J, the gap between germline ends came to 10 bases. This CDR3 comprises 14 residues. CDR1 is SGHRS, CDR2 YFSETQ, per germline.

This clonotype was seen many times. The V and J genes are TRBV4-1 and TRBJ2-2; the D call may be TRBD1 or TRBD2 (6 bases each). The CDR3 covers 17 residues. The germline V gene has CDR1 MGHRA and CDR2 YSYEKL. The V end lost 1 base, the J end lost 3 bases, and 15 bases lay between the germline ends. CDR3 region: CASSQVFGGLHTGELFF. The CDR3 nucleotides read TGCGCCAGCAGCCAAGTATTTGGGGGGCTGCACACCGGGGAGCTGTTTTTT.

By frequency in the sample, this clonotype is medium-sized. The chain has TRBV27 and TRBJ2-3; possible D gene TRBD2, 6 bases. Germline V CDR1 and CDR2: MNHEY, SMNVEV (reference sequence). V lost 6 bases and J 3 bases, leaving 13 bases between the germline ends. CDR3 length: 14 amino acids. The CDR3 sequence: CASSDSAGTDTQYF. The CDR3 bases are TGTGCCAGCAGCGACTCGGCGGGGACAGATACGCAGTATTTT.

This clonotype was found a few times. The chain is built from TRBV20-1 and TRBJ2-3, with 8 nucleotides matching TRBD1. V shed 6 bases, J shed 3 bases, and the junction held 8 bases outside the gene matches. The CDR3 is 14 amino acids. Germline CDR1 DFQATT, CDR2 SNEGSKA (reference sequence). The CDR3: CSATTGDGTDTQYF. In DNA form, the CDR3 reads TGCAGTGCAACGACAGGGGACGGGACAGATACGCAGTATTTT.

This clonotype was seen at least ten times. V usage is TRBV5-1 and J usage is TRBJ1-2; no reliable D call. The V gene lost 0 bases and the J gene lost 8 bases, with 8 bases spanning the gap. Germline assignment: CDR1 SGHRS and CDR2 YFSETQ. The CDR3 sequence is 12 residues long. The CDR3 loop reads CASSLGAAGYTF. CDR3 nucleotide sequence: TGCGCCAGCAGCTTGGGTGCAGCGGGCTACACCTTC.

J is TRBJ2-1 and V is TRBV18, with TRBD1 matching over 7 bases. The germline CDR1 and CDR2 sequences are KGHSH and LQKENI. The CDR3 extends over 15 amino acids. Unmatched junction bases numbered 9, after V lost 5 bases and J lost 5 bases. In DNA form, the CDR3 reads TGTGCCAGCTCATCACGGGACAGTCCAAACAATGAGCAGTTCTTC. This sequence encodes CASSSRDSPNNEQFF.

There are many counts of this clonotype. The chain has TRBV11-3 and TRBJ1-4; TRBD1 might be the D (6 bases). The length of the CDR3 is 15 residues. Trimming took off 5 bases at V and 0 bases at J, with 10 bases between the two ends. From germline, CDR1 is SGHNT and CDR2 YENEEA. This chain's CDR3 is CASSLTGSTNEKLFF. As DNA, the CDR3 is TGTGCCAGCAGCCTCACAGGGTCAACTAATGAAAAACTGTTTTTT.

This clonotype was found a few times. V and J are TRBV19 and TRBJ1-5, with TRBD1 matching 8 bases. CDR1 and CDR2 from the germline V gene are LNHDA and SQIVND (reference sequence). J was trimmed by 5 bases and V by 4 bases; bases with no gene match: 4. CDR3 length equals 14 residues. This chain's CDR3 is CASSTGQGDQPQHF. The CDR3 nucleotides are TGTGCCAGTAGTACAGGACAGGGAGATCAGCCCCAGCATTTT.